The 7 T cell receptor beta chains in this list originate from one sample, sequenced in a study. TCRdb called the RT-PCR reads again in MiXCR, with one record for every CDR3 protein. The data hold about 680,000 distinct CDR3 sequences, with approximately 15% observed a single time. Sequencing was carried out using memory CD4+ T cells from blood. These receptor sequences come from a female donor in good health, serving as a healthy control.

The chain couples TRBV7-8 to TRBJ1-5; D uncertain. Germline values: CDR1 SGHVS, CDR2 FQNEAQ. V was shortened by 5 bases and J by 7 bases, with 9 bases between the two germline ends. The CDR3 sequence is 12 residues long. CDR3: CASSGGVQPQHF. In nucleotides, the CDR3 is TGTGCCAGCAGCGGAGGAGTACAGCCCCAGCATTTT.

This clonotype was observed at least ten times. This chain uses TRBV7-2 with TRBJ2-3; a weak D match, TRBD2 (5 bases). Germline V gene data show CDR1 as SGHTA and CDR2 as FQGNSA. With 2 bases removed from V and 1 base from J, the gap between germline ends came to 7 bases. The CDR3 contains 14 residues. The CDR3 bases are TGTGCCAGCAGCTTACAAGCGGGCACAGATACGCAGTATTTT. Amino acid sequence: CASSLQAGTDTQYF. Full variable domain (outside the CDR3, taken from reference TRBV7-2 and TRBJ2-3): GAGVSQSPSNKVTEKGKDVELRCDPISGHTALYWYRQSLGQGLEFLIYFQGNSAPDKSGLPSDRFSAERTGGSVSTLTIQRTQQEDSAVYLCASSLQAGTDTQYFGPGTRLTVL.

The chain recombines TRBV20-1 with TRBJ2-7, with 8 nucleotides matching TRBD1. The ends lost 3 bases at V and 6 bases at J; junction bases unmatched: 4. The CDR3 has 12 residues. Looked up from germline, CDR1 is DFQATT and CDR2 is SNEGSKA (reference sequence). Here the CDR3 reads CSARRTGREQYF. The DNA for the CDR3 is TGCAGTGCTAGGAGGACAGGGCGCGAGCAGTACTTC.

In this sample, this clonotype turned up many times. V is TRBV7-2 and J is TRBJ2-1; TRBD2 agrees at 8 bases. The CDR3 length is 14 residues. The germline V gene encodes CDR1 SGHTA and CDR2 FQGNSA. V shed 2 bases and J 7 bases; nucleotides not matched to a gene: 4. CDR3 amino acids: CASSLPGGRNEQFF. Written as DNA, the CDR3 is TGTGCCAGCAGCTTACCGGGCGGGAGGAATGAGCAGTTCTTC.

The chain carries TRBV28 and TRBJ1-2; D might be TRBD1 (5 bases). Trimming cost V 7 bases and J 0 bases, with 18 bases left between them. Per germline, CDR1 MDHEN and CDR2 SYDVKM. The CDR3 extends over 16 amino acids. Written as DNA, the CDR3 is TGTGCCAGCAATGAAAGTGGGGCGCGAGCTAACTATGGCTACACCTTC. It yields the protein CASNESGARANYGYTF.

There are a few counts of this clonotype. The gene calls are TRBV10-3 and TRBJ2-3; 8 bases map to TRBD2. Germline-derived CDR1 and CDR2 are ENHRY and SYGVKD. CDR3 length: 15 residues. V was clipped by 3 bases and J by 0 bases; unmatched bases: 2. The CDR3 protein is CAISDGGGSTDTQYF. Written as DNA, the CDR3 is TGTGCCATCAGTGACGGCGGGGGGAGCACAGATACGCAGTATTTT.

This chain links TRBV5-6 with TRBJ2-3; 7 nucleotides match TRBD2. CDR3 length: 15 residues. Trimming took 0 bases from V and 4 from J; bases not matched to a gene: 5. Germline V gene lookup returns CDR1 SGHDT and CDR2 YYEEEE. CDR3 residues: CASSLVGGPADTQYF. CDR3 nucleotides: TGTGCCAGCAGCTTGGTGGGAGGGCCTGCAGATACGCAGTATTTT.